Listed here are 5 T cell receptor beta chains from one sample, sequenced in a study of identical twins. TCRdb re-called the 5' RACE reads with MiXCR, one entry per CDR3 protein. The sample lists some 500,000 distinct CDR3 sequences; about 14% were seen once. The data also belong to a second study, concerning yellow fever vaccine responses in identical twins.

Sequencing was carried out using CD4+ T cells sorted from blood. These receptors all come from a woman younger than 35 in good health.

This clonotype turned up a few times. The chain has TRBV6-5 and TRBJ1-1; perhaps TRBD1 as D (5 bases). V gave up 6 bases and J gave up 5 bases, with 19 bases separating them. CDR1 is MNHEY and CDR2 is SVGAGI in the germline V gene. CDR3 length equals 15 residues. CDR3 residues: CASSYFRAPGTEAFF. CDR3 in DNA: TGTGCCAGCAGCTATTTCAGGGCGCCGGGGACTGAAGCTTTCTTT.

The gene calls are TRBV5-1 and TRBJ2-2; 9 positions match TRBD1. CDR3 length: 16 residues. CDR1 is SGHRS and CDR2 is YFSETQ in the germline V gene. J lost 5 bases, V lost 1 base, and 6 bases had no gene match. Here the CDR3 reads CASSLLGQGGTGELFF. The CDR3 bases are TGCGCCAGCAGCTTGTTGGGACAGGGAGGTACCGGGGAGCTGTTTTTT.

The CDR3 sequence: CASSQDQVANEQFF. The CDR3 region has the DNA TGTGCCAGCAGCCAAGATCAGGTAGCCAATGAGCAGTTCTTC. This chain uses TRBV3-1 with TRBJ2-1; D is unclear. CDR3 size: 14 residues. CDR1 is LGHDT and CDR2 is YNNKEL in the germline V gene (reference sequence). V dropped 0 bases and J dropped 6 bases, with 9 bases sitting between them.

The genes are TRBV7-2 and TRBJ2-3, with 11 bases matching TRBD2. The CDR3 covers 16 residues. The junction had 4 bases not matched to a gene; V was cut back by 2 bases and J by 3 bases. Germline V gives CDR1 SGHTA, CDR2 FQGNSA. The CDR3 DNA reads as TGTGCCAGCAGCTTACAGGGGACTAGCGGTACAGATACGCAGTATTTT. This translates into CASSLQGTSGTDTQYF.

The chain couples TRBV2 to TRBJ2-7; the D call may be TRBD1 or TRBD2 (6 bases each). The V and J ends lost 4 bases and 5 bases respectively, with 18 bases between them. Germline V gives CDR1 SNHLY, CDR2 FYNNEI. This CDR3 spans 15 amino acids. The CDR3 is CASSVGGLSFDEQYF. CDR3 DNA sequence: TGTGCCAGCAGTGTAGGGGGGTTGAGTTTCGACGAGCAGTACTTC.